The source of this T cell receptor (beta chain) is a study of shared clonotypes between healthy human individuals. TCRdb's copy holds only in-frame clones and misses some; the assay was immunoSEQ multiplex PCR. The sample yields about 340,000 clones, about 73% seen once. Germline CDR1 reads SQVTM; CDR2 reads ANQGSEA. With 1 base removed from V and 2 bases from J, the gap between germline ends came to 16 bases. This CDR3 contains 16 residues. Sequencing input: memory CD4+ T cells sorted from blood. As for subset: CD45RA-negative fraction. The receptor was derived from a man aged 25 to 40 in good health. This chain links TRBV29-1 with TRBJ2-3; TRBD1 might be the D (5 bases). This chain's CDR3 is CSVEARVKGYTDTQYF. For the CDR3, the DNA is TGCAGCGTTGAAGCCAGGGTGAAGGGATACACAGATACGCAGTATTTT.